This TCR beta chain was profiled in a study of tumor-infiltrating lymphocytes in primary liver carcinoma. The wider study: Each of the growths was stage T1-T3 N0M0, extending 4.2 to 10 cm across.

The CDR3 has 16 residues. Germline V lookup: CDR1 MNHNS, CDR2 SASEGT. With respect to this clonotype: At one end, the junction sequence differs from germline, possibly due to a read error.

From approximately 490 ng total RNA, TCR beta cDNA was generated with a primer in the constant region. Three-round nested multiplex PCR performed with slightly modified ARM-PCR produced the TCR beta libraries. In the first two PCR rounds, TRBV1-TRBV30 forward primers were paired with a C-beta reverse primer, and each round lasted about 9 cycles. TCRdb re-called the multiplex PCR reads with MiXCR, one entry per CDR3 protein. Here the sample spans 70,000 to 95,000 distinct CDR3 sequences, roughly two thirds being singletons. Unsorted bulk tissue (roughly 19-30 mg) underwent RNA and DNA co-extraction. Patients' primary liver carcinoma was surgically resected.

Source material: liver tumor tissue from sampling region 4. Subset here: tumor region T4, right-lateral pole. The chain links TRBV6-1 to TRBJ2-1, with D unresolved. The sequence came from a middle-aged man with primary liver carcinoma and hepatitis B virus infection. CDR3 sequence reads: CASAKGGLSSYSEQFF. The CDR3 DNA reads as TGTGCCAGCGCCAAGGGTGGGCTTAGCTCCTACAGTGAGCAGTTCTTC.